This entry is about one T cell receptor (beta chain). Its antigen is not known. The sample comes from a study of CD8+CD57+ T cells in acquired aplastic anemia. Study-level results: Overlapping CD8+ CDR3 repertoires of patients and controls contained nearly 30 shared sequences. Significant differences in CD8+ Simpson's diversity were not observed between patients and controls.

V shed 5 bases and J shed 2 bases, with 9 bases lying between them. The CDR3 is 12 amino acids. Germline CDR1 is DFQATT and CDR2 is SNEGSKA (reference sequence). By flow cytometry, patients selected for sequencing had shown an expansion of CD8+CD57+ cells. Profiling that covered TCR beta VDJ and CDR3 relied on genomic DNA as its template. From the reads, TCRdb called clonotypes with MiXCR, one entry per CDR3 protein. Of 150,000 to 200,000 distinct CDR3 sequences in the sample, roughly 50% were seen once. The source is a human donor with aplastic anemia. Material for sequencing was sorted CD4+, CD8+, or CD8+CD57+ T cells (not recorded which) from PBMCs. V and J are TRBV20-1 and TRBJ1-2; D ambiguous. The CDR3 DNA reads as TGCAGTGCTTGGACGGCGAACTATGGCTACACCTTC. It yields the protein CSAWTANYGYTF.